Following are 17 T cell receptor beta chains from one sample sequenced in a study of cytomegalovirus exposure and HLA in healthy donors. It was with 60 Vbeta and 13 Jbeta primers that the PCR ran. Sequencing was performed with immunoSEQ multiplex PCR; in TCRdb, only in-frame clones are kept and a portion is missing. The sample table sets out about 78,000 clones. Sequencing used PBMCs. All receptors derive from a female donor in good health and CMV-seropositive.

This rearrangement joins TRBV23-1 to TRBJ2-7; maybe TRBD1 (5 bases). TRBV23-1 is known as an ORF, though its function is uncertain. The CDR3 covers 13 residues. V lost 2 bases and J lost 9, with 14 bases in between. For the CDR3, the DNA is TGCGCCAGCAGTCAAGAAATTCCCAGGGTGCAGTACTTC. This gives the protein CASSQEIPRVQYF.

The rearrangement links TRBV19 to TRBJ2-6; TRBD1 is a possible D gene (6 bases). Trimming removed 4 bases from V and 1 base from J, with 8 bases in between. The CDR3 has 15 residues. Germline V gene data show CDR1 as LNHDA and CDR2 as SQIVND (reference sequence). CDR3: CASSKGGSGANVLTF. The CDR3 DNA sequence: TGTGCCAGTAGTAAAGGGGGTTCTGGGGCCAACGTCCTGACTTTC.

The V and J genes are TRBV18 and TRBJ2-3; perhaps TRBD2 as D (5 bases). Germline CDR1 and CDR2: KGHSH and LQKENI. This CDR3 contains 14 residues. Trimming shortened V by 2 bases and J by 3 bases, and 9 bases separated the two germline ends. The CDR3 bases are TGTGCCAGCTCACCAACACTAGGGACAGATACGCAGTATTTT. This gives the protein CASSPTLGTDTQYF.

V and J are TRBV19 and TRBJ1-4; perhaps TRBD1 as D (6 bases). Germline V gene lookup returns CDR1 LNHDA and CDR2 SQIVND (reference sequence). CDR3 length: 15 amino acids. Deletions cut 3 bases from V and 3 bases from J, with 11 bases between. CDR3 sequence (DNA): TGTGCCAGTAGTATTCAGGGGTGGGCTAATGAAAAACTGTTTTTT. Translation gives CASSIQGWANEKLFF. The full variable domain, with the rest looked up from reference TRBV19 and TRBJ1-4, is DGGITQSPKYLFRKEGQNVTLSCEQNLNHDAMYWYRQDPGQGLRLIYYSQIVNDFQKGDIAEGYSVSREKKESFPLTVTSAQKNPTAFYLCASSIQGWANEKLFFGSGTQLSVL.

The gene calls are TRBV9 and TRBJ2-6, with TRBD2 matching over 9 bases. The germline V gene encodes CDR1 SGDLS and CDR2 YYNGEE. The CDR3 totals 19 residues. Trimming took 5 bases from V and 0 from J; bases not matched to a gene: 12. CDR3 DNA: TGTGCCAGCAGTAACAATAACCTAGCGGGGACCTCTGGGGCCAACGTCCTGACTTTC. Amino acids: CASSNNNLAGTSGANVLTF.

The chain links TRBV7-9 to TRBJ1-2, with 7 bases matching TRBD1. V was clipped by 3 bases and J by 0 bases; unmatched bases: 4. Germline V CDR1 and CDR2: SEHNR, FQNEAQ (reference sequence). The CDR3 consists of 15 residues. Written as DNA, the CDR3 is TGTGCCAGCAGCTTGGGACAGATGACTAACTATGGCTACACCTTC. Its translation: CASSLGQMTNYGYTF.

The V call is TRBV6-5, the J call TRBJ1-2; D is possibly TRBD1 (6 bases). This CDR3 is 15 amino acids long. V lost 7 bases and J 4 bases, leaving 19 bases between the germline ends. CDR1 is MNHEY and CDR2 is SVGAGI in the germline V gene. CDR3 residues: CASTASNARGYGYTF. CDR3 nucleotides: TGTGCCAGCACTGCATCCAACGCCAGGGGCTATGGCTACACCTTC.

The CDR3, as DNA: TGTGCCAGCTCACCATCTGAGCCCCAAATCAATGGCTACACCTTC. Translating it yields CASSPSEPQINGYTF. The chain couples TRBV18 to TRBJ1-2; D remains unclear. V lost 2 bases and J lost 6, with 16 bases in between. From germline, CDR1 is KGHSH and CDR2 LQKENI. The CDR3 loop spans 15 amino acids.

V is TRBV6-5 and J is TRBJ1-3, with no clear D. From germline, CDR1 is MNHEY and CDR2 SVGAGI. The V end lost 2 bases, the J end lost 0 bases, and 11 bases lay between the germline ends. The CDR3 is 16 amino acids. The DNA of the CDR3 is TGTGCCAGCAGTTACCGACTTTCTTACTCTGGAAACACCATATATTTT. Translating it yields CASSYRLSYSGNTIYF.

CDR3 in amino acids: CASSLGTGYTGELFF. Written as DNA, the CDR3 is TGTGCCAGCAGCTTGGGGACAGGGTACACCGGGGAGCTGTTTTTT. The genes are TRBV5-6 and TRBJ2-2; the match to TRBD1 covers 8 bases. The CDR3 contains 15 residues. The V and J ends lost 0 bases and 3 bases, in that order; junction bases with no gene match: 1. Germline V gene data show CDR1 as SGHDT and CDR2 as YYEEEE.

V usage is TRBV5-1 and J usage is TRBJ1-4, with a possible D match to TRBD1 (5 bases). This CDR3 spans 17 amino acids. Germline V gives CDR1 SGHRS, CDR2 YFSETQ. The V and J ends lost 0 bases and 3 bases respectively, with 15 bases between them. The CDR3 DNA sequence: TGCGCCAGCAGCTTGGCAGGAGGGGCTGGGGCTAATGAAAAACTGTTTTTT. Amino acids: CASSLAGGAGANEKLFF.

V is TRBV5-1 and J is TRBJ2-3; perhaps TRBD1 as D (5 bases). The CDR3 extends over 14 amino acids. Germline V lookup: CDR1 SGHRS, CDR2 YFSETQ. The V gene lost 7 bases and the J gene lost 2 bases, with 14 bases spanning the gap. The CDR3 sequence is CASCQGFYTDTQYF. The DNA for the CDR3 is TGCGCCAGCTGCCAGGGTTTTTACACAGATACGCAGTATTTT.

The rearrangement joins TRBV28 to TRBJ1-1; no reliable D call. The CDR3 is 14 amino acids. Per the germline V gene, CDR1 is MDHEN and CDR2 is SYDVKM. V shed 5 bases and J shed 3 bases, with 13 bases lying between them. The DNA of the CDR3 is TGTGCCAGCAGTCCGAGCGGCAGGCACACTGAAGCTTTCTTT. Its translation is CASSPSGRHTEAFF.

The chain recombines TRBV30 with TRBJ2-5; a possible D gene is TRBD2 (6 bases). CDR3 length equals 14 residues. Germline V gene lookup returns CDR1 GTSNPN and CDR2 SVGIG (reference sequence). Trimming removed 8 bases from V and 0 bases from J, with 16 bases in between. The CDR3 DNA reads TGTGCCCTGCTGGGGAGCGGGTACCAAGAGACCCAGTACTTC. Translating it yields CALLGSGYQETQYF.

The rearrangement links TRBV6-6 to TRBJ2-7; maybe TRBD1 (6 bases). The V end was cut by 4 bases, the J end by 7 bases, with 17 bases between. Germline CDR1 and CDR2: MNHNY and SVGAGI (reference sequence). The CDR3 has 14 residues. As DNA, the CDR3 is TGTGCCAGCAGTTCCCGACAGGTTTCCTGGGAGCAGTACTTC. Translating it yields CASSSRQVSWEQYF.

The chain combines TRBV15 with TRBJ1-1; 8 bases are a match to TRBD1. Germline CDR1 is LNHNV and CDR2 is YYDKDF (reference sequence). The length of the CDR3 is 15 residues. The V segment lost 0 bases and the J segment 1 base; nucleotides outside the gene matches: 1. CDR3: CATSRDRGRNTEAFF. The DNA of the CDR3 is TGTGCCACCAGCAGAGACAGGGGGCGGAACACTGAAGCTTTCTTT. Together with reference TRBV15 and TRBJ1-1, the CDR3 gives the full variable domain: DAMVIQNPRYQVTQFGKPVTLSCSQTLNHNVMYWYQQKSSQAPKLLFHYYDKDFNNEADTPDNFQSRRPNTSFCFLDIRSPGLGDTAMYLCATSRDRGRNTEAFFGQGTRLTVV.

This chain joins TRBV7-2 and TRBJ2-5; D is ambiguous. The CDR3 runs to 13 residues. The germline gives CDR1 SGHTA, CDR2 FQGNSA. The ends were cut back, 4 bases at V and 5 bases at J, with 11 bases in the middle. CDR3 loop: CASSYAVSETQYF. Here the CDR3 DNA reads TGTGCCAGCAGCTACGCCGTTAGCGAGACCCAGTACTTC.